These 21 T cell receptor beta chains originate from one sample sequenced in a study of PD-L1 blockade in urothelial cancer. Some clones are missing from TCRdb's copy, which holds only in-frame ones; the method was immunoSEQ multiplex PCR. The table includes around 100,000 clones, about nine tenths detected once. Material: PBMCs, obtained around atezolizumab (anti-PD-L1) treatment. Receptor source: an elderly woman with urothelial cancer.

The chain uses TRBV28 and TRBJ1-1; D is perhaps TRBD1 (5 bases). V lost 6 bases to trimming and J lost 3 bases, with 14 bases between them. Germline V gene data show CDR1 as MDHEN and CDR2 as SYDVKM. The CDR3 is 14 residues long. The DNA for the CDR3 is TGTGCCAGCAGGAATCAGGGCTTTTACACTGAAGCTTTCTTT. Residues: CASRNQGFYTEAFF.

This sequence joins TRBV28 and TRBJ2-2, with 7 positions matching TRBD1. Looked up from germline, CDR1 is MDHEN and CDR2 is SYDVKM. The CDR3 sequence is 15 residues long. Trimming cost V 8 bases and J 5 bases; bases outside gene matches: 11. The DNA of the CDR3 is TGTGCCAGCCGTCGACAGGGTCTAGGAACCGGGGAGCTGTTTTTT. This sequence encodes CASRRQGLGTGELFF.

The gene calls are TRBV19 and TRBJ1-2, with 7 bases that match TRBD1. V lost 8 bases to trimming and J lost 5 bases; unmatched junction nucleotides: 14. This CDR3 is 15 amino acids long. The germline CDR1 and CDR2 sequences are LNHDA and SQIVND (reference sequence). The CDR3 sequence: CASGRSGTVEYGYTF. DNA of the CDR3: TGTGCCAGTGGCCGATCTGGGACAGTTGAATATGGCTACACCTTC.

The chain carries TRBV6-1 and TRBJ2-1; 11 bases are a match to TRBD2. The CDR3 loop spans 13 amino acids. The V and J ends lost 6 bases and 5 bases, in that order; junction bases with no gene match: 0. Germline V gives CDR1 MNHNS, CDR2 SASEGT. The CDR3 region has the DNA TGTGCCAGCAGACTAGCGGGGGACAATGAGCAGTTCTTC. As protein: CASRLAGDNEQFF.

Only a few counts were recorded for this clone. The chain uses TRBV19 and TRBJ1-5; 7 bases agree with TRBD1. Germline trimming cut 6 bases from V and 7 bases from J; bases unmatched to any gene: 9. Germline lookup yields CDR1 LNHDA and CDR2 SQIVND (reference sequence). This CDR3 spans 14 amino acids. CDR3 sequence: CASSRDSGRQPQHF. The CDR3 DNA is TGTGCCAGTAGCCGGGACAGTGGAAGGCAGCCCCAGCATTTT.

V usage is TRBV4-1 and J usage is TRBJ1-1; 8 bases map to TRBD1. J was trimmed by 6 bases and V by 2 bases; bases with no gene match: 17. CDR1 is MGHRA, CDR2 YSYEKL, per germline. This CDR3 is built from 18 residues. CDR3 amino acids: CASSQIGEGRGRGAEAFF. Here the CDR3 DNA reads TGCGCCAGCAGCCAAATCGGGGAAGGCAGGGGGCGAGGTGCTGAAGCTTTCTTT.

The chain couples TRBV6-5 to TRBJ2-7; TRBD2 aligns across 7 bases. Germline lookup yields CDR1 MNHEY and CDR2 SVGAGI. CDR3 length: 14 amino acids. With 10 bases clipped from V and 4 bases from J, the junction kept 13 bases outside the gene matches. The CDR3 is CATGGGTTSYEQYF. CDR3 in DNA: TGTGCCACCGGTGGAGGGACTACTTCATACGAGCAGTACTTC.

The J gene is TRBJ1-2, the V gene TRBV28; 8 bases agree with TRBD1. The CDR3 totals 13 residues. The germline gives CDR1 MDHEN, CDR2 SYDVKM. V shed 6 bases, J shed 4 bases, and the junction held 4 bases outside the gene matches. The DNA for the CDR3 is TGTGCCAGCAGACCCGGACAGGGCTATGGCTACACCTTC. Translation gives CASRPGQGYGYTF.

The V gene is TRBV6-6, the J gene TRBJ2-3; 13 nucleotides agree with TRBD2. Germline V gives CDR1 MNHNY, CDR2 SVGAGI (reference sequence). The V and J ends lost 10 bases and 7 bases, in that order; junction bases with no gene match: 11. The CDR3 covers 15 residues. The CDR3 coding sequence is TGTGCCACGAAAAATCCGGGACTAGCGGGATATACGCAGTATTTT. It codes for CATKNPGLAGYTQYF.

The V gene is TRBV28, the J gene TRBJ1-1, with 10 bases matching TRBD1. Germline CDR1 and CDR2: MDHEN and SYDVKM. There are 15 residues in the CDR3. V shed 6 bases, J shed 3 bases, and the junction held 7 bases outside the gene matches. In nucleotides, the CDR3 is TGTGCCAGCAGGACAGGGGGCGCGCAGGACACTGAAGCTTTCTTT. Protein product: CASRTGGAQDTEAFF.

The chain carries TRBV4-2 and TRBJ2-1, with 7 bases fitting TRBD2. The CDR3 is 18 residues long. The junction had 14 bases not matched to a gene; V was cut back by 0 bases and J by 6 bases. The germline gives CDR1 LGHNA, CDR2 YNFKEQ. The CDR3 loop reads CASSQDLLWRELGNEQFF. CDR3 in DNA: TGTGCCAGCAGCCAAGATTTGTTGTGGCGGGAGTTGGGCAATGAGCAGTTCTTC.

The V call is TRBV5-6, the J call TRBJ2-1; D gene unclear. Trimming took 5 bases from V and 4 from J, leaving 4 bases between them. The CDR3 contains 11 residues. CDR1 is SGHDT, CDR2 YYEEEE, per germline. The CDR3: CASRSYNEQFF. The CDR3 region has the DNA TGTGCCAGCAGGAGTTACAATGAGCAGTTCTTC.

V usage is TRBV9 and J usage is TRBJ2-5, with D possibly matching TRBD2 (6 bases). The CDR3 is 14 residues long. Germline V lookup: CDR1 SGDLS, CDR2 YYNGEE. Trimming cost V 0 bases and J 5 bases, with 11 bases left between them. The CDR3 DNA follows: TGTGCCAGCAGCGTAGGGACGGGGAGGGAGACCCAGTACTTC. Residues: CASSVGTGRETQYF.

The CDR3 spells CASSGVGGVSGNTIYF. The CDR3 region has the DNA TGCGCCAGCAGTGGAGTCGGAGGGGTATCTGGAAACACCATATATTTT. The rearrangement joins TRBV10-1 to TRBJ1-3; a possible D gene is TRBD1 (5 bases). CDR1 WNHNN and CDR2 SYGVQD come from the germline V gene (reference sequence). V lost 4 bases, J lost 1 base, and 14 bases lay in between. This CDR3 contains 16 residues.

V usage is TRBV28 and J usage is TRBJ1-2; no firm D call. V gave up 2 bases and J gave up 2 bases, with 12 bases separating them. The CDR3 loop spans 15 amino acids. Germline loops: CDR1 MDHEN, CDR2 SYDVKM. CDR3 bases: TGTGCCAGCAGTTTAGACGGGGTGGCCAACTATGGCTACACCTTC. It yields the protein CASSLDGVANYGYTF.

The chain is built from TRBV7-8 and TRBJ1-1, with TRBD1 as a possible D gene (6 bases). V dropped 6 bases and J dropped 0 bases, with 11 bases sitting between them. Germline V lookup: CDR1 SGHVS, CDR2 FQNEAQ. The CDR3 covers 14 residues. CDR3 bases: TGTGCCAGCAGGACGGACAGCATGAACACTGAAGCTTTCTTT. Translated, it gives CASRTDSMNTEAFF. Based on the CDR3 plus reference TRBV7-8 and TRBJ1-1, the full variable domain is GAGVSQSPRYKVAKRGQDVALRCDPISGHVSLFWYQQALGQGPEFLTYFQNEAQLDKSGLPSDRFFAERPEGSVSTLKIQRTQQEDSAVYLCASRTDSMNTEAFFGQGTRLTVV.

The chain recombines TRBV6-5 with TRBJ2-3; D is possibly TRBD2 (5 bases). The ends were cut back, 2 bases at V and 1 base at J, with 10 bases in the middle. Germline V gives CDR1 MNHEY, CDR2 SVGAGI. The length of the CDR3 is 15 residues. In nucleotides, the CDR3 is TGTGCCAGCAGTTACCAGGCTAGCCGCACAGATACGCAGTATTTT. Protein product: CASSYQASRTDTQYF.

The rearrangement uses TRBV4-2 and TRBJ2-7, with D possibly TRBD2 on 6 matching bases. From germline, CDR1 is LGHNA and CDR2 YNFKEQ. The ends were cut back, 1 base at V and 4 bases at J, with 11 bases in the middle. The CDR3 is made up of 14 amino acids. The CDR3 sequence is CASSQGGLLYEQYF. The CDR3 coding sequence is TGTGCCAGCAGCCAAGGGGGACTTTTATACGAGCAGTACTTC.

The genes are TRBV19 and TRBJ2-4; perhaps TRBD1 as D (6 bases). Trimming stripped 4 bases from V and 0 bases from J, with 16 bases between. The CDR3 is 17 residues long. The V gene's germline CDR1 is LNHDA and CDR2 SQIVND (reference sequence). DNA for the CDR3: TGTGCCAGTAGTACGGACCGGACAGTTCTAGCCAAAAACATTCAGTACTTC. Translated, it gives CASSTDRTVLAKNIQYF.

This clone was observed a handful of times. This chain links TRBV7-2 with TRBJ1-5, with unresolved D. CDR1 is SGHTA, CDR2 FQGNSA, per germline. Trimming cost V 5 bases and J 6 bases, with 14 bases left between them. CDR3 length: 14 amino acids. The CDR3 region is CASSPSSGGQPQHF. The CDR3 DNA is TGTGCCAGCAGCCCCTCATCCGGTGGTCAGCCCCAGCATTTT.

The V and J genes are TRBV7-2 and TRBJ2-3; D possibly corresponds to TRBD1 (6 bases). V shed 4 bases and J shed 5 bases, with 13 bases lying between them. Germline CDR1 is SGHTA and CDR2 is FQGNSA. The length of the CDR3 is 14 residues. The CDR3 reads CASSSIIRGDTQYF. The CDR3 nucleotides read TGTGCCAGCAGCTCGATAATCAGGGGAGATACGCAGTATTTT.